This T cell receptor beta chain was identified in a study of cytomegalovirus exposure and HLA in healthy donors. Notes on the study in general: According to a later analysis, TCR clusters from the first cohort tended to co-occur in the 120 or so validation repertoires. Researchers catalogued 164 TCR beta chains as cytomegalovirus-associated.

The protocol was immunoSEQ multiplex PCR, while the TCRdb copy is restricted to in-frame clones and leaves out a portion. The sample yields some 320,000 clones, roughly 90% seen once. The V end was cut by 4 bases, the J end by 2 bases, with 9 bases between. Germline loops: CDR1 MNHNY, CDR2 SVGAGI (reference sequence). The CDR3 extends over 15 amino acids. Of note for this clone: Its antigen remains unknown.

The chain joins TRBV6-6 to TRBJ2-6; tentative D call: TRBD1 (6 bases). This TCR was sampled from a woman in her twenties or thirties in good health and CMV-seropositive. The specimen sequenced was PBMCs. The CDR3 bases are TGTGCCAGCAGTTCCTCAGGGGCTGGGGCCAACGTCCTGACTTTC. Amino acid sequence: CASSSSGAGANVLTF.